Listed here are 23 T cell receptor beta chains from one sample, sequenced in a study of blood T cell repertoires in COVID-19. Profiling relied on immunoSEQ multiplex PCR, and the TCRdb table lists in-frame clones only, not all of them. The sample lists around 210,000 clones, approximately 85% occurring once. The sample taken for sequencing was peripheral blood. The origin of the receptors is a man aged 45 to 65 with COVID-19, enrolled during active disease.

The chain couples TRBV27 to TRBJ2-2, with 8 bases matching TRBD1. Looked up from germline, CDR1 is MNHEY and CDR2 is SMNVEV (reference sequence). With 6 bases clipped from V and 4 bases from J, the junction kept 7 bases outside the gene matches. CDR3 length: 15 residues. The CDR3 DNA is TGTGCCAGCAGCCCCTCTACAGGGGGCACCGGGGAGCTGTTTTTT. This translates into CASSPSTGGTGELFF.

The chain is built from TRBV28 and TRBJ1-4; TRBD1 agrees at 7 bases. There are 18 residues in the CDR3. With 4 bases clipped from V and 7 bases from J, the junction kept 18 bases outside the gene matches. The germline gives CDR1 MDHEN, CDR2 SYDVKM. Here the CDR3 DNA reads TGTGCCAGCAGTTGGACTGACAGGGTAGCTACTTTGCGTGAAAAACTGTTTTTT. Translated: CASSWTDRVATLREKLFF.

The rearrangement joins TRBV7-8 to TRBJ1-5, with TRBD1 as a possible D gene (6 bases). The CDR3 covers 17 residues. Trimming removed 5 bases from V and 3 bases from J, with 20 bases in between. The germline gives CDR1 SGHVS, CDR2 FQNEAQ. CDR3: CASSPTSLGQYNQPQHF. In DNA, the CDR3 is TGTGCCAGCAGCCCTACTTCACTCGGACAGTACAATCAGCCCCAGCATTTT. Together with reference TRBV7-8 and TRBJ1-5, the CDR3 gives the full variable domain: GAGVSQSPRYKVAKRGQDVALRCDPISGHVSLFWYQQALGQGPEFLTYFQNEAQLDKSGLPSDRFFAERPEGSVSTLKIQRTQQEDSAVYLCASSPTSLGQYNQPQHFGDGTRLSIL.

The genes are TRBV5-5 and TRBJ2-2; TRBD1 agrees at 12 bases. CDR3 size: 15 residues. The germline CDR1 and CDR2 sequences are SGHKS and YYEKEE (reference sequence). The trim removed 4 bases at V and 6 bases at J, leaving 4 bases unmatched. The CDR3 reads CASSKGQGAPGELFF. The DNA of the CDR3 is TGTGCCAGCAGCAAGGGACAGGGGGCGCCCGGGGAGCTGTTTTTT.

The chain links TRBV5-4 to TRBJ1-6, with D perhaps matching TRBD1 (6 bases). This CDR3 contains 13 residues. Deletions cut 4 bases from V and 10 bases from J, with 12 bases between. Germline values: CDR1 SGHNT, CDR2 YYREEE (reference sequence). CDR3 bases: TGTGCCAGCAGCCCCGGGGGGGCATCACCCCTCCACTTT. The encoded protein is CASSPGGASPLHF.

The gene calls are TRBV4-1 and TRBJ1-4; 7 positions match TRBD1. This CDR3 comprises 17 residues. With 0 bases clipped from V and 0 bases from J, the junction kept 4 bases outside the gene matches. Germline V lookup: CDR1 MGHRA, CDR2 YSYEKL. CDR3 in DNA: TGCGCCAGCAGCCAAGAAGGCGGACAGGCAACTAATGAAAAACTGTTTTTT. Residues: CASSQEGGQATNEKLFF.

The V call is TRBV20-1, the J call TRBJ1-5, with D uncertain. The V end lost 3 bases, the J end lost 0 bases, and 9 bases lay between the germline ends. CDR3 length: 14 amino acids. Germline V CDR1 and CDR2: DFQATT, SNEGSKA (reference sequence). CDR3 in amino acids: CSASLGDSNQPQHF. The CDR3 nucleotides read TGCAGTGCTAGTCTGGGAGATAGCAATCAGCCCCAGCATTTT.

In DNA, the CDR3 is TGTGCCATCAGTGAGTGGGACAGGGAGAACACCGGGGAGCTGTTTTTT. Translation: CAISEWDRENTGELFF. This rearrangement joins TRBV10-3 to TRBJ2-2; TRBD1 matches 9 bases. J gave up 1 base and V 1 base, and 1 base lay outside the gene matches. Germline V lookup: CDR1 ENHRY, CDR2 SYGVKD. The CDR3 has 16 amino acids.

The rearrangement links TRBV4-1 to TRBJ2-3, with 7 bases that match TRBD2. The germline V gene encodes CDR1 MGHRA and CDR2 YSYEKL. The CDR3 runs 17 residues. With V trimmed by 3 bases and J by 2 bases, 11 bases remained unmatched. This CDR3 reads CASSQDPLGGVTDTQYF. In DNA, the CDR3 is TGCGCCAGCAGCCAGGACCCATTGGGGGGGGTCACAGATACGCAGTATTTT.

The chain employs TRBV6-5 and TRBJ2-7, with a tentative D call TRBD1 (5 bases). V was pared by 7 bases and J by 2 bases, with 15 bases between. Germline values: CDR1 MNHEY, CDR2 SVGAGI. The CDR3 is 14 residues long. The chain's CDR3 is CASTSDRGTYEQYF. DNA for the CDR3: TGTGCCAGCACGAGTGACAGAGGTACCTACGAGCAGTACTTC.

J is TRBJ2-2 and V is TRBV28, with a possible D match to TRBD2 (7 bases). CDR3 length equals 17 residues. V dropped 4 bases and J dropped 3 bases, with 18 bases sitting between them. Germline V gene sequence: CDR1 MDHEN, CDR2 SYDVKM. CDR3 bases: TGTGCCAGCAGTTCCCCCTGGGGGGGGCGCGACACCGGGGAGCTGTTTTTT. Translating gives CASSSPWGGRDTGELFF.

V gene TRBV11-2 combines with J gene TRBJ2-7; a weak D match, TRBD1 (5 bases). The CDR3 loop spans 13 amino acids. The V gene lost 1 base and the J gene lost 3 bases, with 7 bases spanning the gap. In germline, CDR1 is SGHAT, CDR2 FQNNGV. CDR3 amino acids: CASSLGQNYEQYF. The CDR3 coding sequence is TGTGCCAGCAGCTTAGGACAGAACTACGAGCAGTACTTC.

The chain has TRBV14 and TRBJ2-5; 9 nucleotides align to TRBD1. Germline CDR1 and CDR2: SGHDN and FVKESK. The CDR3 sequence is 15 residues long. V lost 4 bases and J lost 1; bases outside the gene matches: 4. CDR3 region: CASSPRQGGQETQYF. The CDR3 DNA sequence: TGTGCCAGCAGCCCCCGACAGGGGGGCCAAGAGACCCAGTACTTC.

The J gene is TRBJ1-1, the V gene TRBV4-3, with D uncertain. The germline V gene encodes CDR1 LGHNA and CDR2 YSLEER. This CDR3 has 14 amino acids. V lost 4 bases, J lost 4 bases, and 13 bases lay in between. The DNA for the CDR3 is TGCGCCAGCAGCCTCCAAGCGGTGGGCACTGAAGCTTTCTTT. It translates to CASSLQAVGTEAFF.

The rearrangement joins TRBV18 to TRBJ2-3; 9 positions match TRBD1. Trimming cost V 3 bases and J 5 bases; bases outside gene matches: 6. Germline CDR1 and CDR2: KGHSH and LQKENI. The CDR3 is 15 amino acids. The CDR3 reads CASSPRTGVIDTQYF. The CDR3 nucleotides read TGTGCCAGCTCACCCCGGACAGGGGTTATAGATACGCAGTATTTT. Full variable domain (remainder filled in from reference TRBV18 and TRBJ2-3): NAGVMQNPRHLVRRRGQEARLRCSPMKGHSHVYWYRQLPEEGLKFMVYLQKENIIDESGMPKERFSAEFPKEGPSILRIQQVVRGDSAAYFCASSPRTGVIDTQYFGPGTRLTVL.

The rearrangement uses TRBV7-8 and TRBJ2-7; 7 bases are a match to TRBD1. Per the germline V gene, CDR1 is SGHVS and CDR2 is FQNEAQ. This CDR3 has 16 residues. J was trimmed by 0 bases and V by 5 bases; bases with no gene match: 10. CDR3: CASSPNLRGSSYEQYF. CDR3 DNA: TGTGCCAGCAGCCCGAACCTCAGGGGGAGCTCCTACGAGCAGTACTTC. The full variable domain, with the rest looked up from reference TRBV7-8 and TRBJ2-7, is GAGVSQSPRYKVAKRGQDVALRCDPISGHVSLFWYQQALGQGPEFLTYFQNEAQLDKSGLPSDRFFAERPEGSVSTLKIQRTQQEDSAVYLCASSPNLRGSSYEQYFGPGTRLTVT.

In DNA form, the CDR3 reads TGTGCCAGCAGTCCGAGGAAGACTAGCAGATACAATGAGCAGTTCTTC. It encodes CASSPRKTSRYNEQFF. The chain is built from TRBV28 and TRBJ2-1; TRBD2 matches 7 bases. The germline V gene encodes CDR1 MDHEN and CDR2 SYDVKM. This CDR3 is 16 amino acids long. V shed 5 bases, J shed 4 bases, and the junction held 11 bases outside the gene matches.

The chain is built from TRBV28 and TRBJ2-4; D is uncertain. V was trimmed by 4 bases and J by 9 bases, leaving 10 bases between them. The CDR3 extends over 12 amino acids. CDR1 and CDR2 (germline): MDHEN, SYDVKM. CDR3 sequence (DNA): TGTGCCAGCAGTTCCACCTCTAGCATTCAGTACTTC. This encodes CASSSTSSIQYF.

The chain is built from TRBV19 and TRBJ1-2; weak D call: TRBD1 (6 bases). The ends were cut back, 6 bases at V and 6 bases at J, with 14 bases in the middle. The length of the CDR3 is 13 residues. The germline CDR1 and CDR2 sequences are LNHDA and SQIVND (reference sequence). CDR3: CASRRGGADGYTF. As DNA, the CDR3 is TGTGCCAGTAGGCGTGGGGGCGCGGATGGCTACACCTTC. Using reference TRBV19 and TRBJ1-2 for the parts outside the CDR3, the full variable domain is DGGITQSPKYLFRKEGQNVTLSCEQNLNHDAMYWYRQDPGQGLRLIYYSQIVNDFQKGDIAEGYSVSREKKESFPLTVTSAQKNPTAFYLCASRRGGADGYTFGSGTRLTVV.

This rearrangement joins TRBV6-2 or TRBV6-3 to TRBJ1-6; 7 bases line up with TRBD1. The CDR3 is 14 residues long. The germline CDR1 and CDR2 sequences are MNHEY and SVGEGT. V lost 4 bases to trimming and J lost 5 bases; unmatched junction nucleotides: 2. CDR3 in amino acids: CASSWDSDNSPLHF. In DNA form, the CDR3 reads TGTGCCAGCAGTTGGGACAGCGATAATTCACCCCTCCACTTT.

This clone appeared a few times. V is TRBV5-5 and J is TRBJ2-1; D gene uncertain. Germline V gene sequence: CDR1 SGHKS, CDR2 YYEKEE (reference sequence). The CDR3 sequence is 14 residues long. Deletions cut 0 bases from V and 7 bases from J, with 11 bases between. CDR3 bases: TGTGCCAGCAGCTTGGATCCTAGGATTAATGAGCAGTTCTTC. This encodes CASSLDPRINEQFF.

This clone occurred many times. The chain carries TRBV6-5 and TRBJ2-3; 7 bases line up with TRBD1. The CDR3 covers 15 residues. After removal of 6 bases from V and 6 bases from J, the junction contained 12 bases not matched to a gene. Germline V lookup: CDR1 MNHEY, CDR2 SVGAGI. For the CDR3, the DNA is TGTGCCAGCAGACTAAGACAGGGAGTTAGGGATACGCAGTATTTT. Translation gives CASRLRQGVRDTQYF.

V gene TRBV2 combines with J gene TRBJ1-1; D uncertain. CDR1 and CDR2 from the germline V gene are SNHLY and FYNNEI. The V and J ends lost 5 bases and 1 base respectively, with 11 bases between them. The CDR3 is 14 residues long. CDR3 sequence reads: CASSLRAGNTEAFF. The CDR3 nucleotides are TGTGCCAGCAGTTTAAGGGCGGGGAACACTGAAGCTTTCTTT.